This TCR beta chain stems from a study of shared clonotypes between healthy human individuals. Whole-study results and caveats: Sequencing depth was a factor that was expected to affect clonotype sharing among donors.

The CDR3 runs 13 residues. Germline CDR1 and CDR2: SEHNR and FQNEAQ (reference sequence). Trimming left V 5 bases short and J 4 bases short, with 9 bases between. Donors comprised only Caucasian adults living in Nashville, Tennessee. Comments on this clone: What it binds is not known. Different DNA sequences within this sample yield the same CDR3.

Per the study methods: ImmunoSEQ junction-only sequences lacked quality scores, so their filtering differed. The assay was immunoSEQ multiplex PCR, and TCRdb's table has in-frame clones only and misses some. The V and J calls and the clone size are those of that table, but D and trimming were determined from the DNA. The sample yields 2 million to 2.5 million clones, over 85% seen once. The chain combines TRBV7-9 with TRBJ1-3; a weak D match, TRBD1 (5 bases). The sequence was collected from a young man in good health. Some clones in this sample may be carry-over from other donors' samples. Sequencing was done on a sample of naive CD4+ T cells from PBMCs. Subset described: CD45RA+ positively selected. The DNA of the CDR3 is TGTGCCAGCAGCCCAGGGCAAGGAAACACCATATATTTT. Translating gives CASSPGQGNTIYF.